These T cell receptor beta chains were read from a single sample in a study of blood T cells in healthy people across ages. MiXCR was run by TCRdb on the 5' RACE reads, yielding one entry per CDR3 protein. The table records 450,000 to 700,000 distinct CDR3 sequences, 27% of them present only once. Sequenced sample: blood. The receptor set was obtained from a woman aged 65 to 85 in good health. Both conserved end residues are part of each CDR3. Each record gives: CDR3 length, V gene, J gene, CDR3 protein.

length: 16; V: TRBV5-1; J: TRBJ2-7; CDR3: CASGPGLAGYTYEQYF
length: 13; V: TRBV20-1; J: TRBJ2-3; CDR3: CSAPWRGTDTQYF
length: 16; V: TRBV7-8; J: TRBJ2-1; CDR3: CASSPYRVSSYNEQFF
length: 11; V: TRBV29-1; J: TRBJ1-1; CDR3: CSVTGGTEAFF
length: 13; V: TRBV18; J: TRBJ2-5; CDR3: CASSPGTAWEQYF
length: 16; V: TRBV4-2; J: TRBJ1-1; CDR3: CASSQDKGGALSEAFF
length: 15; V: TRBV20-1; J: TRBJ2-1; CDR3: CSASPSGGAYNEQFF
length: 16; V: TRBV11-2; J: TRBJ2-7; CDR3: CASSFSGPSGAYEQYF
length: 14; V: TRBV7-2; J: TRBJ1-1; CDR3: CASSSQGGRTEAFF
length: 15; V: TRBV6-6; J: TRBJ1-3; CDR3: CASTVTQGNGNTIYF
length: 16; V: TRBV6-1; J: TRBJ2-3; CDR3: CASSGKQGRSTDTQYF
length: 14; V: TRBV29-1; J: TRBJ2-3; CDR3: CSVDSQGGTDTQYF
length: 15; V: TRBV7-2; J: TRBJ2-5; CDR3: CASSLGSRGQETQYF
length: 16; V: TRBV7-2; J: TRBJ1-2; CDR3: CASSLETAGVSSGYTF
length: 16; V: TRBV7-9; J: TRBJ1-2; CDR3: CASSSWGRTSLYGYTF
length: 14; V: TRBV7-2; J: TRBJ2-1; CDR3: CASSLKRAYNEQFF
length: 17; V: TRBV5-6; J: TRBJ1-5; CDR3: CASSQSSKDPLNQPQHF
length: 18; V: TRBV25-1; J: TRBJ1-2; CDR3: CASSNLDTRGGLGNGYTF
length: 14; V: TRBV7-9; J: -; CDR3: CASSLQDTHNEQYF
length: 16; V: TRBV5-1; J: TRBJ2-3; CDR3: CASSLRAASGLDTQYF
length: 19; V: TRBV4-1; J: TRBJ2-3; CDR3: CASSQDRSSGGSLADTQYF
length: 15; V: TRBV7-2; J: TRBJ1-2; CDR3: CASSFSGGWGYGYTF
length: 17; V: TRBV5-1; J: TRBJ1-1; CDR3: CASSLGTSTAFNTEAFF
length: 15; V: TRBV6-2/TRBV6-3; J: TRBJ2-2; CDR3: CATEVQGANTGELFF
length: 15; V: TRBV7-9; J: TRBJ2-3; CDR3: CASSLGTGGLDTQYF
length: 14; V: TRBV5-1; J: TRBJ1-1; CDR3: CASSEGQGTSEAFF
length: 12; V: TRBV6-5; J: TRBJ2-7; CDR3: CASSSTSGERNF
length: 15; V: TRBV7-2; J: TRBJ1-5; CDR3: CASSLSPGHNQPQHF
length: 14; V: TRBV7-2; J: TRBJ1-4; CDR3: CASSPRDVSEKLFF
length: 18; V: TRBV7-9; J: TRBJ2-3; CDR3: CASSLGSSGEPSTDTQYF
length: 13; V: TRBV4-2; J: TRBJ2-1; CDR3: CASSQGELRRPLF
length: 13; V: TRBV2; J: TRBJ1-6; CDR3: CASVGRGNSPLHF
length: 16; V: TRBV20-1; J: TRBJ1-5; CDR3: CSARGPGTGNNQPQHF
length: 18; V: TRBV6-5; J: TRBJ2-4; CDR3: CASSFRYRLAGEKNIQYF
length: 12; V: TRBV6-5; J: TRBJ2-7; CDR3: CASGRPLGEQYF
length: 14; V: TRBV7-9; J: TRBJ1-2; CDR3: CASSFPGRNYGYTF
length: 18; V: TRBV7-2; J: TRBJ1-3; CDR3: CASSTKRGRQFSGNTIYF
length: 13; V: TRBV7-2; J: TRBJ2-7; CDR3: CASSHGQGNEQYF
length: 16; V: TRBV15; J: TRBJ2-5; CDR3: CATSRERTSRVETQYF
length: 15; V: TRBV11-3; J: TRBJ2-5; CDR3: CASSLALSGGETQYF
length: 13; V: TRBV9; J: TRBJ1-1; CDR3: CASSVEGATEAFF
length: 16; V: TRBV20-1; J: TRBJ2-7; CDR3: CSARDRDRTNSYEQYF
length: 16; V: TRBV5-1; J: TRBJ2-5; CDR3: CASSPRIRGTQETQYF
length: 15; V: TRBV20-1; J: TRBJ2-3; CDR3: CSAKDSGTTTDTQYF
length: 16; V: TRBV6-2/TRBV6-3; J: TRBJ2-7; CDR3: CASSYGDRAPTYEQYF
length: 14; V: TRBV29-1; J: TRBJ2-2; CDR3: CSVEGSSGRGELFF
length: 16; V: TRBV6-2/TRBV6-3; J: TRBJ1-1; CDR3: CASSYSTGNPYTEAFF
length: 17; V: TRBV3-1; J: TRBJ2-1; CDR3: CASSHQTTSGPNNEQFF
length: 14; V: TRBV7-7; J: TRBJ2-5; CDR3: CASSPTGTSVDRYF
length: 14; V: TRBV20-1; J: TRBJ2-3; CDR3: CSASASGGAGTQYF
length: 15; V: TRBV7-2; J: TRBJ2-3; CDR3: CASSLDGGSGDTQYF
length: 10; V: TRBV3-1; J: TRBJ2-1; CDR3: CASGTGLQFF
length: 15; V: TRBV7-2; J: TRBJ2-7; CDR3: CASSPRQSFSYEQYF